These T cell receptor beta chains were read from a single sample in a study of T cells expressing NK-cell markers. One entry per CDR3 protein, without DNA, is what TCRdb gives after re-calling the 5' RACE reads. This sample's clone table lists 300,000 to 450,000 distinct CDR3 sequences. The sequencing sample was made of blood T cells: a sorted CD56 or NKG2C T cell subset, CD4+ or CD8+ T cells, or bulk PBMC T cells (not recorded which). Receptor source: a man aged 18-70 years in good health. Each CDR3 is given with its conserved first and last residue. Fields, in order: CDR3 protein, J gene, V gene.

CDR3aa: CASSSLAGGPLYEQYF
j_gene: TRBJ2-7
v_gene: TRBV12-3/TRBV12-4

CDR3aa: CASSSLLKDSPLHF
j_gene: TRBJ1-6
v_gene: TRBV7-9

CDR3aa: CATSGGARGVGTDTQYF
j_gene: TRBJ2-3
v_gene: TRBV24-1

CDR3aa: CASSSGTIQETQYF
j_gene: TRBJ2-5
v_gene: TRBV5-5

CDR3aa: CASSYSTGSQTQYF
j_gene: TRBJ2-5
v_gene: TRBV6-2/TRBV6-3

CDR3aa: CASSGGPGLQGNQPQHF
j_gene: TRBJ1-5
v_gene: TRBV28

CDR3aa: CASSLIAGGAGELFF
j_gene: TRBJ2-2
v_gene: TRBV4-1

CDR3aa: CATSGLAGGGGELFF
j_gene: TRBJ2-2
v_gene: TRBV24-1

CDR3aa: CASSLSNVLGSGNTIYF
j_gene: TRBJ1-3
v_gene: TRBV5-1

CDR3aa: CSASRRGGSTDTQYF
j_gene: TRBJ2-3
v_gene: TRBV20-1

CDR3aa: CASSIGGARLEETQYF
j_gene: TRBJ2-5
v_gene: TRBV19

CDR3aa: CASRATGLAGGSLGSYNEQFF
j_gene: TRBJ2-1
v_gene: TRBV19

CDR3aa: CASSQVGGEGTDTQYF
j_gene: TRBJ2-3
v_gene: TRBV4-1

CDR3aa: CASSHAGPGAFF
j_gene: TRBJ1-1
v_gene: TRBV3-1

CDR3aa: CATSRSTSGVETQYF
j_gene: TRBJ2-5
v_gene: TRBV15

CDR3aa: CASSATTGTLNEKLFF
j_gene: TRBJ1-4
v_gene: TRBV7-9

CDR3aa: CASAKNADYEQYF
j_gene: TRBJ2-7
v_gene: TRBV11-3

CDR3aa: CASSPELAGGQNEQFF
j_gene: TRBJ2-1
v_gene: TRBV18

CDR3aa: CASSYSGGPGTDTQYF
j_gene: TRBJ2-3
v_gene: TRBV7-9

CDR3aa: CASSRPSGGVISYNEQFF
j_gene: TRBJ2-1
v_gene: TRBV11-2

CDR3aa: CASSPCGGPPRDTEAFF
j_gene: TRBJ1-1
v_gene: TRBV23-1

CDR3aa: CASSLTGGQSYNSPLHF
j_gene: TRBJ1-6
v_gene: TRBV7-9

CDR3aa: CASSTGTGDKPQHF
j_gene: TRBJ1-5
v_gene: TRBV9

CDR3aa: CASSLSSLGWDSYNEQFF
j_gene: TRBJ2-1
v_gene: TRBV11-1

CDR3aa: CASSSGGAHWYNEQFF
j_gene: TRBJ2-1
v_gene: TRBV28

CDR3aa: CARGLGRPGNQPQHF
j_gene: TRBJ1-5
v_gene: TRBV5-6

CDR3aa: CASSSTPGFYEQYF
j_gene: TRBJ2-7
v_gene: TRBV7-2

CDR3aa: CSATSPGQGQSYEQYF
j_gene: TRBJ2-7
v_gene: TRBV20-1

CDR3aa: CASRTAGGHTGELFF
j_gene: TRBJ2-2
v_gene: TRBV12-3/TRBV12-4

CDR3aa: CASSSPGQATSGNTIYF
j_gene: TRBJ1-3
v_gene: TRBV6-1

CDR3aa: CASSEEGNIPPQEQYF
j_gene: TRBJ2-7
v_gene: TRBV25-1

CDR3aa: CSARRWTGDIGYTF
j_gene: TRBJ1-2
v_gene: TRBV20-1

CDR3aa: CASRREPGLQRGDTQYF
j_gene: TRBJ2-3
v_gene: TRBV2

CDR3aa: CASSLFISGEKLFF
j_gene: TRBJ1-4
v_gene: TRBV5-5

CDR3aa: CSALSGVLPYEQYF
j_gene: TRBJ2-7
v_gene: TRBV20-1

CDR3aa: CASSQDRWKRAGRELFF
j_gene: TRBJ2-2
v_gene: TRBV3-1

CDR3aa: CASSAGTSWETQYF
j_gene: TRBJ2-5
v_gene: TRBV6-1

CDR3aa: CASSNSPGYEQYF
j_gene: TRBJ2-7
v_gene: TRBV6-5

CDR3aa: CSAVVLRDSGYEQYF
j_gene: TRBJ2-7
v_gene: TRBV20-1

CDR3aa: CASSQAPTAGKETQYF
j_gene: TRBJ2-5
v_gene: TRBV4-1

CDR3aa: CASSQDEGSWGYTF
j_gene: TRBJ1-2
v_gene: TRBV4-2

CDR3aa: CSARTFGGRVNTEAFF
j_gene: TRBJ1-1
v_gene: TRBV20-1

CDR3aa: CSAGQDTGELFF
j_gene: TRBJ2-2
v_gene: TRBV29-1

CDR3aa: CASSKMVERMDYEQYF
j_gene: TRBJ2-7
v_gene: TRBV21-1

CDR3aa: CASSYSRGGTGELFF
j_gene: TRBJ2-2
v_gene: TRBV6-2/TRBV6-3

CDR3aa: CASQLRRGVAKQYF
j_gene: TRBJ2-7
v_gene: TRBV7-8

CDR3aa: CASSLRPRVNTEAFF
j_gene: TRBJ1-1
v_gene: TRBV27

CDR3aa: CASRPTAQGTGELFF
j_gene: TRBJ2-2
v_gene: TRBV12-3/TRBV12-4

CDR3aa: CASSPGLANIQYF
j_gene: TRBJ2-4
v_gene: TRBV12-3/TRBV12-4

CDR3aa: CASSSTYQETQYF
j_gene: TRBJ2-5
v_gene: TRBV7-7

CDR3aa: CASSVSPNGNDEQYF
j_gene: TRBJ2-7
v_gene: TRBV9

CDR3aa: CASSQVSGQGAEEQYF
j_gene: TRBJ2-7
v_gene: TRBV3-1

CDR3aa: CASTNRGELFF
j_gene: TRBJ2-2
v_gene: TRBV7-9

CDR3aa: CASSLRQTRSEQYF
j_gene: TRBJ2-7
v_gene: TRBV27